The TCR beta chain described here comes from a study of molecular identifiers for immune sequencing clone quantification (dated by TCRdb to the late 2010s). Background for the entire study: For a replicate experiment, RNA from approximately 20,000 or 100,000 naive CD8 T cells was divided into five aliquots, and four of the five aliquots were sequenced. The study was a methods study using CD8 T cells to benchmark molecular-identifier clustering-based TCR repertoire sequencing (MIDCIRS) and TCR RNA copy counting.

The protocol used for the library was PCR. Instrument used: Illumina HiSeq 4000. Preparation of bulk TCR libraries followed a previously described approach, with the TCR primers listed in Table S5. Purification of total RNA was performed with the Qiagen AllPrep DNA/RNA kit. Reads from multiple sequencing runs of the same library were pooled before analysis. The authors' analysis ran thus. Reads were retained only if an exact TCR constant sequence was present, and the retained reads were trimmed to 150 nt and grouped according to their 12-nt molecular barcodes. Within each barcode group, reads were sub-clustered at a 15% Levenshtein threshold, and quality-weighted consensus sequences were built per RNA molecule. Non-functional sequences were filtered out, along with any lower-count sequence sitting one edit away from another sequence. Based on fitting two negative binomial distributions, any barcode sub-cluster with under 20% of the maximum read count was discarded. The public reads were run again by TCRdb, first through fastp at Q25 and then through MiXCR, and only productive beta chains were kept. Records with the same CDR3 protein are collapsed into one entry carrying the most frequent genes and DNA. TCRdb assigned the V and J calls; the authors' analysis was not used. The sample table holds about half a million distinct CDR3 sequences, of which about a fifth were seen once. Under 0.85% of the sample comes from the top ten.

Overall results and qualifications from the work: Highly expanded clone sizes could be underestimated because identical TCR molecules may share a barcode. In CMV-specific effector cells, clones with more than 20 RNA copies accounted for over 97% of molecules, whereas in naive cells such clones accounted for under 1%. When barcode sub-clustering was not used, chimeric consensus sequences inflated TCR diversity, with chimeras reaching as high as 47%. The naive libraries included spiked-in Jurkat TCR RNA (roughly 9 copies' worth), and this RNA is not part of the donor repertoire. Modeling gave about three recovered TCR RNA copies per cell versus approximately 11 by digital PCR, implying around 33% capture efficiency. Spiked-in Jurkat TCR RNA equal to a single cell's worth was reported to be detectable even within one million naive CD8 T cells.

This clonotype was picked up many times. The antigen it recognizes is unknown. No quality values exist for individual bases; no much larger clone is one base distant. Libraries of naive CD8 T cells were generated from about 21,000 to 970,000 sorted cells, with 10%, 30% or 50% of the purified RNA used. Naive CD8 T cells were FACS-sorted as CD8+CD4-CCR7+CD45RA+ on a BD FACSAria II into RLT Plus buffer. To test detection sensitivity, Jurkat RNA equal to ten TCR copies was added to samples of about 17,000-1,100,000 naive CD8 T cells. Enrichment of CD8 T cells was done with RosetteSep CD8+ T Cell Enrichment Cocktail plus Ficoll-Paque, and ACK red cell lysis came afterward. CDR1 and CDR2 are read off the germline V gene as SQVTM and ANQGSEA. The CDR3 starts with the cysteine, ends with the phenylalanine, and has 15 residues. Only CDR3 DNA is held: 45 bases, read in frame from base 1. From V the trimming removes 6 bases and from J it removes 5 bases, while the gene matches leave 8 bases of the junction unaccounted for.

The sequence was collected from a human donor in good health. Some libraries in this study had Jurkat cell RNA spiked in. The V and J genes are TRBV29-1 and TRBJ2-3; 13 bases in the junction line up with TRBD2. Source material: naive CD8+ T cells from blood, with Jurkat cell RNA spiked in. The cell subset or site label, as the study defines it: FACS-sorted CD8+CD4-CCR7+CD45RA+ naive T cells. The nucleotides are TGCAGCGTAGGACTAGCGGGAGTTGAGTTAGATACGCAGTATTTT. Its product reads: CSVGLAGVELDTQYF.